These 4 T cell receptor beta chains share one sample of origin, sequenced in a study of shared clonotypes between healthy human individuals (TCRdb year 2020). Receptors were amplified or captured by the immunoSEQ multiplex PCR assay. TCRdb provides this immuneACCESS table in a form limited to in-frame rearrangements. Some clones are lacking; in checked studies, under half of them reflect an unresolved V gene, and why the rest are absent is not known. This sample is represented by 500,000 to 700,000 clones; 85% to 95% of them were singletons. Jointly, the top ten make up 0.11% of the sample. CD8 naive samples consisted of CD45RO-negative cells that were positively selected for CCR7, yielding a CD45RA+CCR7+ population without TemRA cells. Sequencing input: naive CD8+ T cells sorted from blood. Reading the label with the study, this specimen's cell subset or site is: CD45RA+CCR7+. These receptors originate from a woman in her 30s in good health.

V gene TRBV27 combines with J gene TRBJ1-2; a weak D match, TRBD1 (5 bases). Germline CDR1 MNHEY, CDR2 SMNVEV (reference sequence). V lost 3 bases to trimming and J lost 4 bases, with 15 bases between them. The CDR3 consists of 15 residues. The CDR3 region has the DNA TGTGCCAGCAGTTTTACGGGGGGATCGACCTATGGCTACACCTTC. The encoded protein is CASSFTGGSTYGYTF.

J is TRBJ1-1 and V is TRBV13; D ambiguous. Trimming stripped 5 bases from V and 1 base from J, with 8 bases between. Germline V gene sequence: CDR1 PRHDT, CDR2 FYEKMQ (reference sequence). The CDR3 spans 13 residues. The CDR3 DNA follows: TGTGCCAGCAGCCCCGATGGGAACACTGAAGCTTTCTTT. Protein: CASSPDGNTEAFF.

This rearrangement joins TRBV28 to TRBJ2-7; 7 bases line up with TRBD1. V was pared by 3 bases and J by 3 bases, with 5 bases of the junction left unmatched. The CDR3 totals 14 residues. Germline-derived CDR1 and CDR2 are MDHEN and SYDVKM. Here the CDR3 reads CASSFQGEIYEQYF. The CDR3 DNA follows: TGTGCCAGCAGTTTCCAGGGGGAGATCTACGAGCAGTACTTC.

The gene calls are TRBV2 and TRBJ2-3; TRBD2 matches 12 bases. CDR1 and CDR2 (germline): SNHLY, FYNNEI. Germline trimming cut 3 bases from V and 3 bases from J; bases unmatched to any gene: 10. This CDR3 has 18 amino acids. Written as DNA, the CDR3 is TGTGCCAGCAGTGAGGCTAGCGGGAGGGCCAGGGCGACAGATACGCAGTATTTT. As protein: CASSEASGRARATDTQYF.